Listed below are T cell receptor beta chains from one sample, sequenced in a study of CD8 T cells in ankylosing spondylitis. TCRdb re-analysed the 5' RACE reads in MiXCR, keeping a single row per CDR3 protein. This table holds under 150,000 distinct CDR3 sequences, over 15% found once. Sequencing was performed on blood, either unsorted or a sorted T cell fraction (not recorded which). The receptors originated from a male donor with ankylosing spondylitis. The CDR3 runs from the conserved cysteine through the conserved F or W. Fields, in order: D gene, clone size, V gene, J gene, CDR3 DNA, CDR3 protein. A D gene is named only where the DNA matches it firmly. Some rows have no size entry. The others give once, few or many, or a class for an expanded clone.

d_gene: -
abundance: -
v_gene: TRBV6-1
j_gene: TRBJ1-1
CDR3nt: TGTGCCAGCGGGTGGTCGTACGACACTGAAGCTTTCTTT
CDR3aa: CASGWSYDTEAFF

d_gene: TRBD1
abundance: once
v_gene: TRBV2
j_gene: TRBJ2-7
CDR3nt: TGTGCCAGCAGGGACAGGGGAACTTCCTACGAGCAGTACTTC
CDR3aa: CASRDRGTSYEQYF

d_gene: -
abundance: -
v_gene: TRBV20-1
j_gene: TRBJ2-7
CDR3nt: TGCAGTGTCCCGGGCGGGATTCGCTACGAGCAGTACTTC
CDR3aa: CSVPGGIRYEQYF

d_gene: -
abundance: few
v_gene: TRBV20-1
j_gene: TRBJ2-5
CDR3nt: TGCAGTGCCCTCGACAGTGAGTTAGAGACCCAGTACTTC
CDR3aa: CSALDSELETQYF

d_gene: -
abundance: many
v_gene: TRBV12-3/TRBV12-4
j_gene: TRBJ2-3
CDR3nt: TGTGCCAGCAGTTTAATTGACAGCCCCACAGATACGCAGTATTTT
CDR3aa: CASSLIDSPTDTQYF

d_gene: -
abundance: few
v_gene: TRBV28
j_gene: TRBJ2-5
CDR3nt: TGTGCCAGCAGTAAACAATTTGGAACAGTCCAAGAGACCCAGTACTTC
CDR3aa: CASSKQFGTVQETQYF

d_gene: TRBD1
abundance: few
v_gene: TRBV7-9
j_gene: TRBJ2-7
CDR3nt: TGTGCCAGCAGCCCCACAGGGGGCGCGGGTATTTACGAGCAGTACTTC
CDR3aa: CASSPTGGAGIYEQYF

d_gene: -
abundance: -
v_gene: TRBV25-1
j_gene: TRBJ2-2
CDR3nt: TGTGCCAGCAGTGAATATATCGGCAAATACACCGGGGAGCTGTTTTTT
CDR3aa: CASSEYIGKYTGELFF

d_gene: TRBD1
abundance: few
v_gene: TRBV28
j_gene: TRBJ1-5
CDR3nt: TGTGCCAGCAGCCACAGGGGGCTCGTTCAGCCCCAGCATTTT
CDR3aa: CASSHRGLVQPQHF

d_gene: -
abundance: few
v_gene: TRBV27
j_gene: TRBJ2-2
CDR3nt: TGTGCCAGCAGTTTCGTTGGCAGGATAGAGGACGGGGAGCTGTTTTTT
CDR3aa: CASSFVGRIEDGELFF

d_gene: TRBD1
abundance: few
v_gene: TRBV28
j_gene: TRBJ1-2
CDR3nt: TGTGCCAGCAGCCGGGACAGCTATGGCTACACCTTC
CDR3aa: CASSRDSYGYTF

d_gene: TRBD1
abundance: -
v_gene: TRBV19
j_gene: TRBJ1-2
CDR3nt: TGTGCCAGTAGTATTTTTATGGGACAGGAATACTACACCTTC
CDR3aa: CASSIFMGQEYYTF

d_gene: -
abundance: few
v_gene: TRBV11-1
j_gene: TRBJ2-7
CDR3nt: TGTGCCAGCGGGGCCCTCGGCCACTACGAGCAGTACTTC
CDR3aa: CASGALGHYEQYF

d_gene: TRBD2
abundance: -
v_gene: TRBV3-1
j_gene: TRBJ2-1
CDR3nt: TGTGCCAGCAGCCCTAGCGGGAGGGCCTCCAATGAGCAGTTCTTC
CDR3aa: CASSPSGRASNEQFF

d_gene: -
abundance: -
v_gene: TRBV27
j_gene: TRBJ1-6
CDR3nt: TGTGCCAGCAGTTTAGTACTCGGGAGTGGACCCCTCCACTTT
CDR3aa: CASSLVLGSGPLHF

d_gene: TRBD1
abundance: -
v_gene: TRBV27
j_gene: TRBJ2-7
CDR3nt: TGTGCCAGCGGACAGGGGCCCTACGAGCAGTACTTC
CDR3aa: CASGQGPYEQYF

d_gene: TRBD2
abundance: few
v_gene: TRBV20-1
j_gene: TRBJ2-1
CDR3nt: TGCAGTGCTAGAGAGAGGGGGACTAGCTTGTCGTGGCAGTTCTTC
CDR3aa: CSARERGTSLSWQFF

d_gene: TRBD2
abundance: -
v_gene: TRBV5-1
j_gene: TRBJ2-1
CDR3nt: TGCGCCAGCAGCTTGGCCGGGGGGGTCAACTCCTACAATGAGCAGTTCTTC
CDR3aa: CASSLAGGVNSYNEQFF

d_gene: -
abundance: few
v_gene: TRBV7-3
j_gene: TRBJ2-7
CDR3nt: TGTGCCAGCAGCTTACGGGTCCTCCGGTACGAGCAGTACTTC
CDR3aa: CASSLRVLRYEQYF

d_gene: -
abundance: -
v_gene: TRBV9
j_gene: TRBJ2-2
CDR3nt: TGTGCCAGCAGCGTAGAAGGAACCGGGGAGCTGTTTTTT
CDR3aa: CASSVEGTGELFF

d_gene: -
abundance: -
v_gene: TRBV27
j_gene: TRBJ2-5
CDR3nt: TGTGCCAGCTGTAGTCACCTGAGGGAGACCCAGTACTTC
CDR3aa: CASCSHLRETQYF

d_gene: -
abundance: -
v_gene: TRBV6-1
j_gene: TRBJ2-3
CDR3nt: TGTGCCAGCAGCCTTACGCGGCCCTACACAGATACGCAGTATTTT
CDR3aa: CASSLTRPYTDTQYF

d_gene: -
abundance: -
v_gene: TRBV20-1
j_gene: TRBJ2-7
CDR3nt: TGCAGTGCTGGACTTGGGGTCCGGAGCGAGCAGTACTTC
CDR3aa: CSAGLGVRSEQYF

d_gene: -
abundance: few
v_gene: TRBV7-8
j_gene: TRBJ1-1
CDR3nt: TGTGCCAGCAGCTCAAGAATGAACACTGAAGCTTTCTTT
CDR3aa: CASSSRMNTEAFF

d_gene: -
abundance: -
v_gene: TRBV20-1
j_gene: TRBJ2-2
CDR3nt: TGCAGTGCTGGCGGGGCGAACACCGGGGAGCTGTTTTTT
CDR3aa: CSAGGANTGELFF

d_gene: TRBD2
abundance: few
v_gene: TRBV11-2
j_gene: TRBJ2-7
CDR3nt: TGTGCCAGCAGCTTAGGTGGCAGCGGGAGCCTATACGAGCAGTACTTC
CDR3aa: CASSLGGSGSLYEQYF

d_gene: -
abundance: once
v_gene: TRBV6-5
j_gene: TRBJ2-5
CDR3nt: TGTGCCAGCAGTTCCTCTCGTATCGGACAAGAGACCCAGTACTTC
CDR3aa: CASSSSRIGQETQYF

d_gene: -
abundance: -
v_gene: TRBV5-1
j_gene: TRBJ2-3
CDR3nt: TGCGCCAGCAGCTTGGCTCCGTACGCAGATACGCAGTATTTT
CDR3aa: CASSLAPYADTQYF

d_gene: -
abundance: few
v_gene: TRBV20-1
j_gene: TRBJ2-1
CDR3nt: TGCAGTGCCTCAAACAGGAGTCAAGCCTACAATGAGCAGTTCTTC
CDR3aa: CSASNRSQAYNEQFF

d_gene: TRBD1
abundance: -
v_gene: TRBV5-1
j_gene: TRBJ2-2
CDR3nt: TGCGCCAGCAGTGACTGGGGACAGGTGAACACCGGGGAGCTGTTTTTT
CDR3aa: CASSDWGQVNTGELFF

d_gene: TRBD2
abundance: few
v_gene: TRBV7-2
j_gene: TRBJ2-4
CDR3nt: TGTGCCAGCAGCTCCACCACTAGCGGGAGGTTCAGGAACATTCAGTACTTC
CDR3aa: CASSSTTSGRFRNIQYF

d_gene: TRBD1
abundance: few
v_gene: TRBV5-1
j_gene: TRBJ2-7
CDR3nt: TGCGCCAGCAGACGACAGGGAACCTACGAGCAGTACTTC
CDR3aa: CASRRQGTYEQYF

d_gene: -
abundance: few
v_gene: TRBV20-1
j_gene: TRBJ2-7
CDR3nt: TGCAGGGCGGGATGGTGGCGGGACTCCTACGAGCAGTACTTC
CDR3aa: CRAGWWRDSYEQYF